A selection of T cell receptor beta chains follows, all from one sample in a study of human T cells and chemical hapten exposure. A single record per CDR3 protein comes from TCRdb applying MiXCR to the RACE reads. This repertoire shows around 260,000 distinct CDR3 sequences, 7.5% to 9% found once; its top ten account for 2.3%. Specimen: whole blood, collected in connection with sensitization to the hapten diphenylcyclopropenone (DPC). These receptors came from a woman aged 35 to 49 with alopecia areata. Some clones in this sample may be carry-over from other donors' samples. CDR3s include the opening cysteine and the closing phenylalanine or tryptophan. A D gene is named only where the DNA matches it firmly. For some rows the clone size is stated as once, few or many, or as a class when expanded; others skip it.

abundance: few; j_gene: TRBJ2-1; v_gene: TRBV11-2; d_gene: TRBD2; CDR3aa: CASSRGMASGRNEQFF; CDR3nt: TGTGCCAGCAGCCGAGGCATGGCTAGCGGGAGAAATGAGCAGTTCTTC
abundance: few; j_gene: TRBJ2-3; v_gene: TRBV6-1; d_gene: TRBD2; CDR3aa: CASSSGTSGWGDTQYF; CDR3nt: TGTGCCAGCAGTTCCGGGACTAGCGGCTGGGGAGATACGCAGTATTTT
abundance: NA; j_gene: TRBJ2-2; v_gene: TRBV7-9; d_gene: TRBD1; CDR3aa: CASILDRGRDTGELFF; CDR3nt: TGTGCCAGCATCCTAGACAGGGGGCGAGACACCGGGGAGCTGTTTTTT
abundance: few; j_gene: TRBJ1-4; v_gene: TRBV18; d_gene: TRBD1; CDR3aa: CASFRGRDEKLFF; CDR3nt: TGTGCCAGTTTCAGGGGGCGCGATGAAAAACTGTTTTTT
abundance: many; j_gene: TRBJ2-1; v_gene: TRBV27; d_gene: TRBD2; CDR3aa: CASSSPSGNEQFF; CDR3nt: TGTGCCAGCAGTTCCCCTAGCGGCAATGAGCAGTTCTTC
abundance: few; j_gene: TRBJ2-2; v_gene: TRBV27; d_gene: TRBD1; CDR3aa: CASSFQGTGVVGELFF; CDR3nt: TGTGCCAGCAGTTTTCAGGGGACAGGGGTGGTCGGGGAGCTGTTTTTT
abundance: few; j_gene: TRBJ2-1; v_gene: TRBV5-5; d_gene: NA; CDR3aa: CASSVIPGLAYNEQFF; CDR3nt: TGTGCCAGCAGCGTAATTCCGGGACTGGCTTACAATGAGCAGTTCTTC
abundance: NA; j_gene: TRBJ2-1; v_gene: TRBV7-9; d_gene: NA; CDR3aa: CASSLDGSPYNEQFF; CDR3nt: TGTGCCAGCAGCTTGGACGGGAGTCCCTACAATGAGCAGTTCTTC
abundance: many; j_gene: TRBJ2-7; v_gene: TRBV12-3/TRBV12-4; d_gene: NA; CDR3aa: CASSRATAYEQYF; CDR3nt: TGTGCCAGCAGCAGGGCAACAGCCTACGAGCAGTACTTC
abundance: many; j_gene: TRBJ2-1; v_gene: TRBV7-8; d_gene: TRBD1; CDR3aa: CASSLAGDRASIF; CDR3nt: TGTGCCAGCAGCTTAGCAGGGGACAGGGCAAGCATCTTC
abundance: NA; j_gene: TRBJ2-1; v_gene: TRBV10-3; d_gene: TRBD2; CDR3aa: CATSPGGVYNEQFF; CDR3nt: TGTGCCACCTCTCCCGGGGGGGTTTACAATGAGCAGTTCTTC
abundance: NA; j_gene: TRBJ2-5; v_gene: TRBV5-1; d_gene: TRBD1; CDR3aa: CASSLTGDQETQYF; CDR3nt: TGCGCCAGCAGCCTGACAGGGGACCAAGAGACCCAGTACTTC
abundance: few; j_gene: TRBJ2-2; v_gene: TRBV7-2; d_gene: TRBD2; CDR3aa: CASRSGRAGELFF; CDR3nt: TGTGCCAGCAGGAGCGGGAGGGCCGGGGAGCTGTTTTTT
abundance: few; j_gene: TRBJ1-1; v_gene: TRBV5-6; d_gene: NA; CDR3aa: CASRGQAEAFF; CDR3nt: TGTGCCAGCAGGGGTCAAGCTGAAGCTTTCTTT
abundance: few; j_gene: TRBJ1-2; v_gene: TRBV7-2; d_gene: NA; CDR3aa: CASSPASGTPPDGYTF; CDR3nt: TGTGCCAGCAGCCCCGCGTCCGGGACACCCCCGGATGGCTACACCTTC
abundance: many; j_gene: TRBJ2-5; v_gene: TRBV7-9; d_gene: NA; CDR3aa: CASSLSKAQETQYF; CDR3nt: TGTGCCAGCAGCCTCTCGAAAGCCCAAGAGACCCAGTACTTC
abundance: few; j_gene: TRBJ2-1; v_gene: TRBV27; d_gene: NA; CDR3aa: CASSSPTGYNEQFF; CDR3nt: TGTGCCAGCAGTTCCCCGACAGGCTACAATGAGCAGTTCTTC
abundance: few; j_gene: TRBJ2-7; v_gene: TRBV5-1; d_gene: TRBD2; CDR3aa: CASSREPGLAYEQYF; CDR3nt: TGCGCCAGCAGCCGCGAGCCGGGACTAGCATACGAGCAGTACTTC
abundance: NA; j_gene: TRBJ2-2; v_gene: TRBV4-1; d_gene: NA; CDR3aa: CASSQHVRGTGELFF; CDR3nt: TGCGCCAGCAGCCAACACGTTAGGGGAACCGGGGAGCTGTTTTTT
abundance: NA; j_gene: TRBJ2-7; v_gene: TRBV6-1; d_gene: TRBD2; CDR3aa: CASSPELAGRGYEQYF; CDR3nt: TGTGCCAGCAGTCCTGAACTAGCGGGCCGCGGTTACGAGCAGTACTTC
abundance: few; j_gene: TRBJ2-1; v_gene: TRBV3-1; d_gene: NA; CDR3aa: CASSQAEISYNEQFF; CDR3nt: TGTGCCAGCAGCCAAGCGGAAATCTCCTACAATGAGCAGTTCTTC
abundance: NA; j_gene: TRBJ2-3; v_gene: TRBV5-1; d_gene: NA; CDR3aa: CASSRTDGADTQYF; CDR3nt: TGCGCCAGCAGTAGGACAGACGGGGCAGATACGCAGTATTTT
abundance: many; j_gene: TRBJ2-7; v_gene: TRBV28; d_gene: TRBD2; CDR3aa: CASSQSLAGGEQYF; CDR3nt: TGTGCCAGCAGCCAGAGTTTAGCGGGAGGTGAGCAGTACTTC
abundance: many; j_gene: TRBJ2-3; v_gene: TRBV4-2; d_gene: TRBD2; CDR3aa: CASSQGGTSEYSTDTQYF; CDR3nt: TGTGCCAGCAGCCAAGGCGGGACTAGCGAGTATAGCACAGATACGCAGTATTTT